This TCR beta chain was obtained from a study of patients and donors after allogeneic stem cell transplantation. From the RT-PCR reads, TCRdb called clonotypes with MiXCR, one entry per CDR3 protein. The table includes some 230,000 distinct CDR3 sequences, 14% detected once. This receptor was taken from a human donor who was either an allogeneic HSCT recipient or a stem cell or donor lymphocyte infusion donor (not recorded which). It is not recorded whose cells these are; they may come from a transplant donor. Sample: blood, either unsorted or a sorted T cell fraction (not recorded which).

CDR3 nucleotide sequence: TGTGCCAGCCTCAGCGGAACAAACCAAGAGACCCAGTACTTC. Encoded protein: CASLSGTNQETQYF. J is TRBJ2-5 and V is TRBV7-6; D is perhaps TRBD2 (5 bases). The V end was cut by 8 bases, the J end by 0 bases, with 13 bases between. CDR1 and CDR2 from the germline V gene are SGHVS and FNYEAQ. The CDR3 is made up of 14 amino acids. The whole variable domain, remainder taken from reference TRBV7-6 and TRBJ2-5, is GAGVSQSPRYKVTKRGQDVALRCDPISGHVSLYWYRQALGQGPEFLTYFNYEAQQDKSGLPNDRFSAERPEGSISTLTIQRTEQRDSAMYRCASLSGTNQETQYFGPGTRLLVL.